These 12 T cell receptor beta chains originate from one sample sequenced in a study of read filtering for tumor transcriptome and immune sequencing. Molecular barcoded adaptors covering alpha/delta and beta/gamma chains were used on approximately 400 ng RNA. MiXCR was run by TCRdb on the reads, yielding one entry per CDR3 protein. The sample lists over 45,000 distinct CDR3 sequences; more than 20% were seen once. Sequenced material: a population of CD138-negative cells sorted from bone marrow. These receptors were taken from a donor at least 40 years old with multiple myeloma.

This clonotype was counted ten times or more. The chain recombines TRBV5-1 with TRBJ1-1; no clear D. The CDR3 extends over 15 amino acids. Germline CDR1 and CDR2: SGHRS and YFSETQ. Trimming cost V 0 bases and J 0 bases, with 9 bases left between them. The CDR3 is CASSLAVQMNTEAFF. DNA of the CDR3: TGCGCCAGCAGCTTGGCTGTGCAAATGAACACTGAAGCTTTCTTT.

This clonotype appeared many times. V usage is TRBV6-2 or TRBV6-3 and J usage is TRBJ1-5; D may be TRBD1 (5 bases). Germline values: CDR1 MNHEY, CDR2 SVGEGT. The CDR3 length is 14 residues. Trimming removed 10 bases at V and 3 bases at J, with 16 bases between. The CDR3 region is CATATRGSNQPQHF. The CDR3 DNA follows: TGTGCCACCGCCACCCGGGGGTCCAATCAGCCCCAGCATTTT.

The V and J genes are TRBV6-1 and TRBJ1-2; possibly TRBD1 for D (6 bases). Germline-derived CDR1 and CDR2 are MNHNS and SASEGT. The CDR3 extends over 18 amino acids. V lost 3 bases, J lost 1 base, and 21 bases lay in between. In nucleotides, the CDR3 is TGTGCCAGCAGTGACCACCGGGACACCCGGCGCCTTAACTATGGCTACACCTTC. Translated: CASSDHRDTRRLNYGYTF.

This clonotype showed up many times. The CDR3 sequence is CSAARGVGSNQPQHF. The CDR3 DNA sequence: TGCAGTGCTGCCAGGGGGGTTGGGAGCAATCAGCCCCAGCATTTT. The rearrangement links TRBV20-1 to TRBJ1-5; TRBD1 matches at 7 bases. Trimming removed 5 bases from V and 1 base from J; junction bases left unmatched: 8. The CDR3 is 15 residues long. CDR1 is DFQATT, CDR2 SNEGSKA, per germline (reference sequence).

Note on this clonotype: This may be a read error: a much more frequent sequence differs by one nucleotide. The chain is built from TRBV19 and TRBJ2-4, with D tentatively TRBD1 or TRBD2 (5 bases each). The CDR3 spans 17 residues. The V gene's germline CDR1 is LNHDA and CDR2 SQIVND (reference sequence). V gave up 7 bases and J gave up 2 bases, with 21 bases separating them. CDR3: CASTGAAGSLTKNIQYF. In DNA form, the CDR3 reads TGTGCCAGTACCGGCGCGGCAGGGAGTTTGACCAAAAACATTCAGTACTTC.

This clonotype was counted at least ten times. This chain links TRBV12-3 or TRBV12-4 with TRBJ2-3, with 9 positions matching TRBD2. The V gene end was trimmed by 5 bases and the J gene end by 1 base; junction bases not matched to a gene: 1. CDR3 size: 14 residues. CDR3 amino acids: CASSRTSGTDTQYF. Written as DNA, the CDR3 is TGTGCCAGCAGTAGGACTAGCGGCACAGATACGCAGTATTTT.

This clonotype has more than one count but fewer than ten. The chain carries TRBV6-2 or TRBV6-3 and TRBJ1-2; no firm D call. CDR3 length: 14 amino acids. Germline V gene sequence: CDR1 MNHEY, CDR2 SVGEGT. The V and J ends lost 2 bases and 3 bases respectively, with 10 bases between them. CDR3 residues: CASSYPPEDYGYTF. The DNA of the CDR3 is TGTGCCAGCAGTTACCCTCCAGAGGACTATGGCTACACCTTC.

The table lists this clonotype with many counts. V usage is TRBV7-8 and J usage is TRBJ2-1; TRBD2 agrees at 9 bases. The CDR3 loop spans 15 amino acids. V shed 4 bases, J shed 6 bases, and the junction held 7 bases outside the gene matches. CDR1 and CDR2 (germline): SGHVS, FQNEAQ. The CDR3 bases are TGTGCCAGCAGCTCGCTAGCGGGGCCTCCCAATGAGCAGTTCTTC. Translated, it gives CASSSLAGPPNEQFF.

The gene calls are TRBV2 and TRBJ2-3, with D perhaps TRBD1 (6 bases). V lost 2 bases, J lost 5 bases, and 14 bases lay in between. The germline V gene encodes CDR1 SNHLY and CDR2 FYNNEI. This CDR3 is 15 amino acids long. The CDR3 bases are TGTGCCAGCAGTGAACCAGGGGCTTCCCTAGATACGCAGTATTTT. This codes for CASSEPGASLDTQYF.

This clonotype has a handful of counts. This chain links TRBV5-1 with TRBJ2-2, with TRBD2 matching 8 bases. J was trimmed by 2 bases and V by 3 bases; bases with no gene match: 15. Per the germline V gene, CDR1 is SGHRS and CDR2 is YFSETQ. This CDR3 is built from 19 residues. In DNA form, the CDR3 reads TGCGCCAGCAGCTCACCCGGCGATCTAGCGGGCATTAACACCGGGGAGCTGTTTTTT. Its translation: CASSSPGDLAGINTGELFF.

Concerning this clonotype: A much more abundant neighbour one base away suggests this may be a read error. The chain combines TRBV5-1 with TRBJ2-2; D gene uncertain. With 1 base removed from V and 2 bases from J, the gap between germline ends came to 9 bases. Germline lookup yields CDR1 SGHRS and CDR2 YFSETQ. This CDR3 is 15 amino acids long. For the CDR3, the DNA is TGCGCCAGCAGCTTGTCCCGAGGAAACACCGGGGAGCTGTTTTTT. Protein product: CASSLSRGNTGELFF.

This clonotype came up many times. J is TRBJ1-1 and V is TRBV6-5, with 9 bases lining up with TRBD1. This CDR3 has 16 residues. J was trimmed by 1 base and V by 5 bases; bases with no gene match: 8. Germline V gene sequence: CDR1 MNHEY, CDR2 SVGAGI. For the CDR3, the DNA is TGTGCCAGCAGTAGTCTCGGGACAGGGCCGAACACTGAAGCTTTCTTT. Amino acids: CASSSLGTGPNTEAFF.